Listed below are T cell receptor beta chains from one sample, sequenced in a study of cytomegalovirus exposure and HLA in healthy donors. Sequenced by immunoSEQ multiplex PCR; TCRdb stores in-frame clones only, minus some. Here the sample spans 150,000 to 200,000 clones, around 88% being singletons. Sequenced sample: PBMCs. These receptors were obtained from a woman aged 18 to 35 in good health and CMV-seronegative. Each CDR3 is given with its conserved first and last residue. A D gene is named only where the DNA matches it firmly. Clone size is stated in some rows and not others, as once, few, many or a class when expanded.

D	size	V	J	DNA	CDR3
-	-	TRBV9	TRBJ1-4	TGTGCCAGCAGCGTAGCCTCAGGGTTAAATGAAAAACTGTTTTTT	CASSVASGLNEKLFF
-	-	TRBV7-8	TRBJ1-6	TGTGCCAGCAGCTTTTTTTCCCCGAGAGCGCTCTCACCCCTCCACTTT	CASSFFSPRALSPLHF
-	-	TRBV7-3	TRBJ2-1	TGTGCCAGCAGCTTACTAGTCTCTCCTTCCAATGAGCAGTTCTTC	CASSLLVSPSNEQFF
-	-	TRBV7-9	TRBJ1-1	TGTGCCAGCAGGTTAAAAGGAACAGGGCTAAACACTGAAGCTTTCTTT	CASRLKGTGLNTEAFF
-	-	TRBV4-2	TRBJ1-5	TGTGCCAGCAGCCACCCAGACGCCGCTTCAGGAGGGAATCAGCCCCAGCATTTT	CASSHPDAASGGNQPQHF
TRBD2	-	TRBV19	TRBJ2-3	TGTGCCAGTACTAGGATGGGGGGGAGCACAGATACGCAGTATTTT	CASTRMGGSTDTQYF
TRBD1	-	TRBV9	TRBJ1-5	TGTGCCAGCAGCGTAGACCAGGGGGGTAGTCAGCCCCAGCATTTT	CASSVDQGGSQPQHF
-	few	TRBV7-9	TRBJ1-2	TGTGCCAGCAGCTTAGCTGTGGGCCATGGCTACACCTTC	CASSLAVGHGYTF
-	-	TRBV12-5	TRBJ1-5	TGTGCTAGTGGTTCAAATAATCAGCCCCAGCATTTT	CASGSNNQPQHF
TRBD1	-	TRBV19	TRBJ2-2	TGTGCCACCCGGACAGGGGAGAACACCGGGGAGCTGTTTTTT	CATRTGENTGELFF
-	-	TRBV5-1	TRBJ2-7	TGCGCCAGCAGCTCGGACAGAGGGGCCTACGAGCAGTACTTC	CASSSDRGAYEQYF
TRBD1	-	TRBV29-1	TRBJ2-1	TGCAGCGTTGAAACGGGACAGGGGGCGCAAAGCAATGAGCAGTTCTTC	CSVETGQGAQSNEQFF
-	-	TRBV27	TRBJ2-5	TGTGCCAGCAGTTTATCCATTAGTCTGGAGACCCAGTACTTC	CASSLSISLETQYF
-	-	TRBV9	TRBJ1-2	TGTGCCAGCAGCGTAAACAGGGCGGACTATGGCTACACCTTC	CASSVNRADYGYTF
TRBD1	once	TRBV27	TRBJ1-2	TGTGCCAGCAGATCTACAGGGGTCGGTGGCTACACCTTC	CASRSTGVGGYTF
-	-	TRBV6-5	TRBJ2-1	TGTGCCAGCACCCCCGGGGAGGCCGGCAATGAGCAGTTCTTC	CASTPGEAGNEQFF
-	-	TRBV27	TRBJ1-6	TGTGCCAGCAGTTCCCTACAGAGCTCCTATAATTCACCCCTCCACTTT	CASSSLQSSYNSPLHF
TRBD2	-	TRBV5-1	TRBJ2-1	TGCGCCAGCAGCTTGTCGACTAGCGGGAGAACGGGCAATGAGCAGTTCTTC	CASSLSTSGRTGNEQFF
TRBD1	-	TRBV27	TRBJ1-2	TGTGCCAGCAGTGGATGGACAGGGGCAAACTATGGCTACACCTTC	CASSGWTGANYGYTF
-	once	TRBV10-3	TRBJ1-1	TGTGCCATCAGTGATCCGGGGAGTGGCACTGAAGCTTTCTTT	CAISDPGSGTEAFF
-	-	TRBV7-9	TRBJ1-1	TGTGCCAGCAGCTCCGGGACACCACCCTGGGAAGCTTTCTTT	CASSSGTPPWEAFF